This T cell receptor (beta chain) derives from a study of cytomegalovirus exposure and HLA in healthy donors. Study-level findings and limits: As a later analysis revealed, most CMV-associated TCR beta chains appeared HLA-restricted. When the data were analyzed later, several of the most significant clusters appeared to be linked to common viral pathogens.

The junction had 7 bases not matched to a gene; V was cut back by 5 bases and J by 4 bases. The CDR3 loop spans 15 amino acids. Germline loops: CDR1 MNHEY, CDR2 SVGAGI. This clone came up once. Its antigen remains unidentified. Primers included in the PCR were 60 Vbeta and 13 Jbeta primers. Assay: immunoSEQ multiplex PCR; the TCRdb copy retains only in-frame clones and omits some. Of around 150,000 clones in the sample, less than 90% were seen once. This sequence joins TRBV6-5 and TRBJ2-5; 10 bases map to TRBD1. The sequence came from a boy aged 2 to 9 in good health and CMV-seronegative. Sequencing input: PBMCs. The CDR3 DNA sequence: TGTGCCAGCAGTGACTTTGGACAGGGGGTAGAGACCCAGTACTTC. It codes for CASSDFGQGVETQYF.